One sample yielded the 31 T cell receptor beta chains listed below, sequenced in a study of T cell repertoires in aging, cancer and after chemotherapy. Amplification of TCR beta used genomic DNA extracted from peripheral blood. Multiplex touch-down PCR with TRB-A/B primers amplified rearranged V-D-J TRB sequences. TCRdb redid the calling of the multiplex PCR reads with MiXCR, one entry per CDR3 protein. The sample lists 5,800 or so distinct CDR3 sequences, around 25% occurring once. The sequencing sample was made of blood. These receptors all stem from a human donor in good health.

By sample share, this clonotype is medium-sized. The CDR3 here is CASKEERRNTGELFF. CDR3 bases: TGTGCCAGCAAAGAGGAGCGTAGGAACACCGGGGAGCTGTTTTTT. The rearrangement links TRBV6-5 to TRBJ2-2, with D unclear. CDR1 is MNHEY, CDR2 SVGAGI, per germline. V gave up 7 bases and J gave up 1 base, with 13 bases separating them. The CDR3 spans 15 residues.

This clonotype came up many times. This chain joins TRBV18 and TRBJ1-1, with TRBD1 identical over 10 bases. Germline V lookup: CDR1 KGHSH, CDR2 LQKENI. This CDR3 is 16 amino acids long. Trimming cost V 3 bases and J 0 bases; bases outside gene matches: 4. The CDR3, as DNA: TGTGCCAGCTCACCGGGACAGGGGAAGTTGAACACTGAAGCTTTCTTT. It encodes CASSPGQGKLNTEAFF.

By share, this clonotype counts as medium-sized (0.01 to 0.1%). V and J are TRBV19 and TRBJ1-1, with 9 nucleotides matching TRBD1. CDR3 length: 14 amino acids. Germline V gene data show CDR1 as LNHDA and CDR2 as SQIVND (reference sequence). Unmatched junction bases numbered 4, after V lost 8 bases and J lost 0 bases. The CDR3 DNA reads as TGTGCCAGTTGGGACAGGGTGATGAACACTGAAGCTTTCTTT. Translated: CASWDRVMNTEAFF.

As concerns this clonotype: This may be a read error: a much more frequent sequence differs by one nucleotide. J is TRBJ1-1 and V is TRBV20-1; no reliable D call. The CDR3 is 14 amino acids. V lost 3 bases, J lost 4 bases, and 15 bases lay in between. Germline CDR1 reads DFQATT; CDR2 reads SNEGSKA (reference sequence). The CDR3 is CSASLVGSGTEAFF. In DNA, the CDR3 is TGCAGTGCTAGCCTCGTGGGATCGGGCACTGAAGCTTTCTTT.

This clonotype is labeled as medium-sized. This rearrangement joins TRBV6-6 to TRBJ1-5; D is possibly TRBD1 (6 bases). CDR1 is MNHNY, CDR2 SVGAGI, per germline (reference sequence). The CDR3 sequence is 18 residues long. The V end was cut by 4 bases, the J end by 0 bases, with 19 bases between. The CDR3 reads CASSFGGAAVPSNQPQHF. The DNA for the CDR3 is TGTGCCAGCAGTTTCGGGGGGGCGGCGGTCCCTAGCAATCAGCCCCAGCATTTT.

This clonotype qualifies as medium-sized. The chain employs TRBV6-5 and TRBJ1-5; 10 positions agree with TRBD1. Germline CDR1 MNHEY, CDR2 SVGAGI. The junction had 13 bases not matched to a gene; V was cut back by 4 bases and J by 7 bases. CDR3 size: 17 residues. As DNA, the CDR3 is TGTGCCAGCAGTTCAAGACAGGGGGCTTTGATGGGCCAGCCCCAGCATTTT. As protein: CASSSRQGALMGQPQHF.

The chain joins TRBV27 to TRBJ2-1; 8 nucleotides agree with TRBD1. Germline lookup yields CDR1 MNHEY and CDR2 SMNVEV (reference sequence). J lost 3 bases, V lost 1 base, and 5 bases had no gene match. The CDR3 spans 16 residues. CDR3 region: CASSLFDRGDYNEQFF. The CDR3 nucleotides read TGTGCCAGCAGTTTATTCGACAGGGGTGACTACAATGAGCAGTTCTTC.

The chain carries TRBV2 and TRBJ1-1; D possibly corresponds to TRBD1 (5 bases). This CDR3 has 13 amino acids. Germline V gene sequence: CDR1 SNHLY, CDR2 FYNNEI. With 10 bases removed from V and 0 bases from J, the gap between germline ends came to 12 bases. The CDR3 loop reads CATGGGMNTEAFF. CDR3 in DNA: TGTGCCACCGGGGGAGGGATGAACACTGAAGCTTTCTTT.

This rearrangement joins TRBV12-3 or TRBV12-4 to TRBJ2-1, with a weak D call TRBD2 (6 bases). The V and J ends lost 2 bases and 0 bases respectively, with 14 bases between them. The CDR3 has 17 residues. The CDR3 DNA reads TGTGCCAGCAGTTTACATTTGCGGGGCGGCTCCTACAATGAGCAGTTCTTC. Protein sequence: CASSLHLRGGSYNEQFF.

The chain combines TRBV20-1 with TRBJ2-7, with 7 bases fitting TRBD1. The trim removed 5 bases at V and 0 bases at J, leaving 4 bases unmatched. Germline V gene data show CDR1 as DFQATT and CDR2 as SNEGSKA (reference sequence). The CDR3 sequence is 13 residues long. CDR3 in amino acids: CSAPGGSSYEQYF. CDR3 coding DNA: TGCAGTGCTCCAGGGGGAAGCTCCTACGAGCAGTACTTC.

This clonotype counts as medium-sized (0.01 to 0.1%). V and J are TRBV11-2 and TRBJ2-3; TRBD1 or TRBD2 may be the D gene (5 bases each). The CDR3 consists of 12 residues. V was shortened by 4 bases and J by 10 bases, with 12 bases between the two germline ends. Germline values: CDR1 SGHAT, CDR2 FQNNGV. The CDR3 DNA follows: TGTGCCAGCAGCTACACCGAGGGACCGCAGTATTTT. Protein sequence: CASSYTEGPQYF.

This clonotype is judged medium-sized. The chain recombines TRBV12-3 or TRBV12-4 with TRBJ1-4; 7 bases line up with TRBD1. V was pared by 7 bases and J by 5 bases, with 10 bases of the junction left unmatched. The length of the CDR3 is 15 residues. The CDR3 protein is CASTESGTVNEKLFF. The DNA of the CDR3 is TGTGCCAGCACCGAATCCGGGACAGTAAATGAAAAACTGTTTTTT.

This clonotype is labeled medium-sized. The V call is TRBV7-9, the J call TRBJ2-1, with TRBD2 identical over 7 bases. The CDR3 contains 18 residues. CDR1 is SEHNR and CDR2 is FQNEAQ in the germline V gene (reference sequence). Germline trimming cut 4 bases from V and 3 bases from J; bases unmatched to any gene: 15. DNA of the CDR3: TGTGCCAGCAGCTCCGTCCTTGAAGTTCTAGCGGACTACAATGAGCAGTTCTTC. As protein: CASSSVLEVLADYNEQFF.

By its share, this clonotype is medium-sized. The rearrangement joins TRBV5-6 to TRBJ2-1; TRBD2 matches 9 bases. Germline V gene sequence: CDR1 SGHDT, CDR2 YYEEEE. The CDR3 consists of 17 residues. V gave up 4 bases and J gave up 8 bases; unmatched junction bases: 16. This CDR3 reads CASSLRARGLAGDEQFF. The CDR3 DNA reads TGTGCCAGCAGCCTCCGTGCTCGGGGACTAGCCGGCGATGAGCAGTTCTTC.

This clonotype is medium-sized within its sample. The chain joins TRBV20-1 to TRBJ2-1; TRBD2 aligns across 7 bases. V lost 5 bases to trimming and J lost 10 bases; unmatched junction nucleotides: 8. This CDR3 is 12 amino acids long. Germline values: CDR1 DFQATT, CDR2 SNEGSKA (reference sequence). CDR3 DNA: TGCAGTGCTCCCGGTTTGCGGGGGGAGCAGTTCTTC. Translation gives CSAPGLRGEQFF.

In its sample, this clonotype was seen once. The V and J genes are TRBV20-1 and TRBJ2-7; 8 bases align to TRBD1. The V and J ends lost 3 bases and 5 bases, in that order; junction bases with no gene match: 3. CDR3 size: 12 residues. Germline loops: CDR1 DFQATT, CDR2 SNEGSKA (reference sequence). CDR3 residues: CSARDRDHEQYF. CDR3 DNA sequence: TGCAGTGCTAGGGACAGGGACCACGAGCAGTACTTC.

By share of the sample, this clonotype is medium-sized (0.01 to 0.1%). This chain joins TRBV30 and TRBJ1-1; D is uncertain. Germline-derived CDR1 and CDR2 are GTSNPN and SVGIG (reference sequence). The CDR3 length is 13 residues. The ends were cut back, 3 bases at V and 4 bases at J, with 12 bases in the middle. CDR3 sequence: CAWRTGVGTEAFF. CDR3 sequence (DNA): TGTGCCTGGAGGACGGGAGTGGGCACTGAAGCTTTCTTT.

This clonotype is medium-sized (0.01 to 0.1%) by share. This sequence joins TRBV18 and TRBJ2-1, with no clear D. Germline CDR1 and CDR2: KGHSH and LQKENI. CDR3 length: 13 residues. Trimming cost V 6 bases and J 5 bases, with 11 bases left between them. The CDR3 protein is CASSPRGNNEQFF. The CDR3 bases are TGTGCCAGCTCCCCTCGAGGCAACAATGAGCAGTTCTTC.

By share, this clonotype counts as medium-sized. Here the CDR3 reads CASTGTGLYEQYF. In DNA, the CDR3 is TGTGCCAGCACCGGGACAGGGCTCTACGAGCAGTACTTC. The chain recombines TRBV11-2 with TRBJ2-7; TRBD1 matches at 9 bases. This CDR3 region has 13 residues. The trim removed 7 bases at V and 3 bases at J, leaving 4 bases unmatched. The germline V gene has CDR1 SGHAT and CDR2 FQNNGV.

In its sample, this clonotype ranks as medium-sized. This chain connects TRBV29-1 to TRBJ2-5, with 8 bases identical to TRBD2. Unmatched junction bases numbered 6, after V lost 5 bases and J lost 4 bases. The CDR3 covers 13 residues. Germline CDR1 SQVTM, CDR2 ANQGSEA. The CDR3 coding sequence is TGCAGCGTTTACCTCCTAGCGGGAGAGACCCAGTACTTC. Its protein product is CSVYLLAGETQYF.

This clonotype is medium-sized in the sample. The CDR3 region has the DNA TGTGCCTGGAGCGTGGACAACACCGGGGAGCTGTTTTTT. Its translation is CAWSVDNTGELFF. The chain has TRBV30 and TRBJ2-2, with unresolved D. V gave up 3 bases and J gave up 2 bases, with 7 bases separating them. Per the germline V gene, CDR1 is GTSNPN and CDR2 is SVGIG (reference sequence). The CDR3 extends over 13 amino acids.

This clonotype was detected a few times. This chain joins TRBV12-5 and TRBJ1-5, with D tentatively TRBD1 (5 bases). V was pared by 5 bases and J by 2 bases, with 13 bases between. The germline V gene has CDR1 LGHNT and CDR2 FRNRAP. CDR3 length equals 15 residues. CDR3 amino acids: CASGPQGAGNQPQHF. CDR3 nucleotides: TGTGCTAGTGGTCCACAAGGGGCCGGCAATCAGCCCCAGCATTTT.

Sample share makes this clonotype medium-sized. This chain connects TRBV6-2 or TRBV6-3 to TRBJ1-3; 11 bases agree with TRBD1. CDR3 length: 15 amino acids. With V trimmed by 6 bases and J by 2 bases, 3 bases remained unmatched. Germline CDR1 MNHEY, CDR2 SVGEGT. The CDR3 DNA reads as TGTGCCAGCAGAGGGACAGGGGGAACTGGAAACACCATATATTTT. This encodes CASRGTGGTGNTIYF.

In its sample, this clonotype is medium-sized. This sequence joins TRBV20-1 and TRBJ2-3, with 7 positions matching TRBD1. CDR3 length: 13 amino acids. The germline V gene encodes CDR1 DFQATT and CDR2 SNEGSKA (reference sequence). Trimming cost V 6 bases and J 9 bases; bases outside gene matches: 12. CDR3: CSATRDRAWTQYF. The DNA for the CDR3 is TGCAGTGCAACCCGGGACAGAGCATGGACGCAGTATTTT.

This clonotype is classed as medium-sized (0.01 to 0.1%). The CDR3 DNA follows: TGTGCCAGCACCTGGGGGGGGAGCTCCTATAATTCACCCCTCCACTTT. Its translation is CASTWGGSSYNSPLHF. The chain joins TRBV5-4 to TRBJ1-6; maybe TRBD1 (5 bases). From germline, CDR1 is SGHNT and CDR2 YYREEE (reference sequence). V lost 6 bases to trimming and J lost 0 bases, with 13 bases between them. The CDR3 is 16 amino acids. Based on the CDR3 plus reference TRBV5-4 and TRBJ1-6, the full variable domain is ETGVTQSPTHLIKTRGQQVTLRCSSQSGHNTVSWYQQALGQGPQFIFQYYREEENGRGNFPPRFSGLQFPNYSSELNVNALELDDSALYLCASTWGGSSYNSPLHFGNGTRLTVT.

V and J are TRBV5-8 and TRBJ2-2; TRBD1 aligns across 10 bases. J lost 3 bases, V lost 0 bases, and 2 bases had no gene match. Germline CDR1 SGHTS, CDR2 YDEGEE. The CDR3 length is 16 residues. The CDR3 DNA sequence: TGTGCCAGCAGCTTGGCCGGACAGGGGGACACCGGGGAGCTGTTTTTT. It specifies CASSLAGQGDTGELFF.

The chain uses TRBV7-2 and TRBJ2-4, with TRBD2 matching over 13 bases. The CDR3 is 19 residues long. Germline CDR1 reads SGHTA; CDR2 reads FQGNSA. V trimming: 1 base; J trimming: 0 bases; junction bases outside the gene matches: 6. CDR3 amino acids: CASSLDLGLAGLAKNIQYF. The CDR3, as DNA: TGTGCCAGCAGCTTAGACTTGGGACTAGCGGGATTAGCCAAAAACATTCAGTACTTC.

This chain links TRBV20-1 with TRBJ2-5; 7 bases fit TRBD1. J was trimmed by 5 bases and V by 5 bases; bases with no gene match: 2. The CDR3 extends over 11 amino acids. Germline V gene sequence: CDR1 DFQATT, CDR2 SNEGSKA (reference sequence). CDR3 sequence reads: CSAAQGETQYF. The DNA for the CDR3 is TGCAGTGCTGCACAGGGGGAGACCCAGTACTTC.

This clonotype rates as medium-sized. The chain is built from TRBV24-1 and TRBJ1-1; D ambiguous. Germline assignment: CDR1 KGHDR and CDR2 SFDVKD. V lost 7 bases and J lost 4, with 12 bases in between. CDR3 length equals 13 residues. The CDR3 coding sequence is TGTGCCACCAGCTCGGGAGTTAGCACTGAAGCTTTCTTT. This sequence encodes CATSSGVSTEAFF.

This chain joins TRBV20-1 and TRBJ2-5; a possible D gene is TRBD2 (6 bases). V was shortened by 3 bases and J by 3 bases, with 14 bases between the two germline ends. The CDR3 runs to 14 residues. Germline values: CDR1 DFQATT, CDR2 SNEGSKA (reference sequence). DNA of the CDR3: TGCAGTGCTAGGGGGGGACTGCCCAAAGAGACCCAGTACTTC. Amino acid sequence: CSARGGLPKETQYF.

This sequence joins TRBV18 and TRBJ2-4; 11 bases map to TRBD2. V dropped 3 bases and J dropped 2; count of bases not matched to a gene: 6. The CDR3 contains 17 residues. Germline-derived CDR1 and CDR2 are KGHSH and LQKENI. The CDR3 is CASSPTVAGGTKNIQYF. CDR3 DNA sequence: TGTGCCAGCTCACCGACAGTAGCGGGAGGGACCAAAAACATTCAGTACTTC.